This T cell receptor beta chain is from a study of breast tumors, draining lymph nodes, adjacent tissues. Study-level results: Compared with lymph nodes, tumors were less diverse; compared with nontumor tissue, more. Tumor T cell lymph node origin was a supported hypothesis, not proven.

The lymph nodes were axillary draining lymph nodes from breast cancer patients. For this clonotype: Its target is not known. The junction differs from germline at one of its ends, possibly a read error.

The CDR3 contains 15 residues. CDR1 and CDR2 from the germline V gene are MNHEY and SVGAGI. TCRdb re-derived calls from the multiplex PCR reads in MiXCR, one entry per CDR3 protein. The repertoire holds 200,000 or so distinct CDR3 sequences, with around 33% as singletons. What was sequenced was axillary lymph node tissue. This receptor was taken from a female donor with breast cancer. Some clones in this sample may be carry-over from other donors' samples. V is TRBV6-5 and J is TRBJ2-7, with D possibly being TRBD2 (6 bases). The CDR3 DNA follows: TGTGCCAGCAGTCACTCTTTAGCGGCTTCTTACGAGCAGTACTTC. As protein: CASSHSLAASYEQYF.